This T cell receptor (beta chain) was found in a study of shared T cell receptors in the human thymus. Some clones are missing from TCRdb's copy, which holds only in-frame ones; the method was immunoSEQ multiplex PCR. The repertoire has around 730,000 clones, 75% to 90% of them found once; the top ten carry about 0.011%. CDR1 and CDR2 from the germline V gene are MNHNS and SASEGT. CDR3 length: 20 residues. Unmatched junction bases numbered 18, after V lost 1 base and J lost 5 bases. These records were also assigned to another study, of human thymus T cells.

The TCR originated in a girl in the first two years of life with a congenital heart defect. The specimen sequenced was thymocytes. This rearrangement joins TRBV6-1 to TRBJ1-5; TRBD1 matches 9 bases. The CDR3 nucleotides read TGTGCCAGCAGTGAAGTCGTCCCGGGGTGGACAGGGGATGGTTATCAGCCCCAGCATTTT. Its translation: CASSEVVPGWTGDGYQPQHF.